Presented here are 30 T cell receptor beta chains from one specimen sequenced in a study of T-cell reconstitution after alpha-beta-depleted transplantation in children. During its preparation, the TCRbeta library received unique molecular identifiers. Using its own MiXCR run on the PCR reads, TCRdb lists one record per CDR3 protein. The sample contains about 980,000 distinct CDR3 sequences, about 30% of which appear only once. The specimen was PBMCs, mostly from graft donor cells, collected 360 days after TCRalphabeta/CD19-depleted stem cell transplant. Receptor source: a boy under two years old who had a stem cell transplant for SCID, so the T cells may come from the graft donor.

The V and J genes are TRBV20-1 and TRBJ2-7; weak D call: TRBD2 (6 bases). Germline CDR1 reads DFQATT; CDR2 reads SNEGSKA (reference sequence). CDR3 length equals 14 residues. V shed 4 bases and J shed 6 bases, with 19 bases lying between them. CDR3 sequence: CSAILGGISGEQYF. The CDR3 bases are TGCAGTGCTATACTTGGGGGGATTTCCGGCGAGCAGTACTTC.

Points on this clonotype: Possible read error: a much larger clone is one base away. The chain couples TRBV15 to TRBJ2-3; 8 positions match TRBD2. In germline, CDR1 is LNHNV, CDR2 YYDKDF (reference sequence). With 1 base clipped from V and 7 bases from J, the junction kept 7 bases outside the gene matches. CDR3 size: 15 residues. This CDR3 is CATSRGALAAYTQYF. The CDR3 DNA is TGTGCCACCAGCAGAGGGGCACTAGCGGCGTATACGCAGTATTTT. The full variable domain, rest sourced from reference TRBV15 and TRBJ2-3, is DAMVIQNPRYQVTQFGKPVTLSCSQTLNHNVMYWYQQKSSQAPKLLFHYYDKDFNNEADTPDNFQSRRPNTSFCFLDIRSPGLGDTAMYLCATSRGALAAYTQYFGPGTRLTVL.

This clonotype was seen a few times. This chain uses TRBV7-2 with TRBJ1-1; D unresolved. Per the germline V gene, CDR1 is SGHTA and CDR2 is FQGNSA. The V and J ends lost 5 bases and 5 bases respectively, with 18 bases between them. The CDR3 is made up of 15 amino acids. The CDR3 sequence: CASSPSGGLGTEAFF. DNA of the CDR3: TGTGCCAGCAGCCCTAGCGGAGGTCTTGGGACTGAAGCTTTCTTT.

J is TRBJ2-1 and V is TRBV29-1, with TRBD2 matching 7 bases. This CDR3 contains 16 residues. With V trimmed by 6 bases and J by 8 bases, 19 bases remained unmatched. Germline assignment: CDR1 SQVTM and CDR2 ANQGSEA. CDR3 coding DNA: TGCAGCGTAACACCGAGGAGACTAGCCCTCCGCGATGAGCAGTTCTTC. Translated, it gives CSVTPRRLALRDEQFF.

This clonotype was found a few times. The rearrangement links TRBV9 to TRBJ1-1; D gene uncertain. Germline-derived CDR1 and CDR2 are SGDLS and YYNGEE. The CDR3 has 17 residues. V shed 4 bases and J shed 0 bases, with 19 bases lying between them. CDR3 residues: CASSPTGNPGLNTEAFF. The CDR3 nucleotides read TGTGCCAGCAGCCCCACTGGTAACCCCGGCCTGAACACTGAAGCTTTCTTT.

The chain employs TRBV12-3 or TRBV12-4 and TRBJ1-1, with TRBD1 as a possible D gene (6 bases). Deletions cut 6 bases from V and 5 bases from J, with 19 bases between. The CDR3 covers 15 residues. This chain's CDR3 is CASSLPGTMGTEAFF. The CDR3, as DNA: TGTGCCAGCAGCTTACCCGGGACAATGGGAACTGAAGCTTTCTTT.

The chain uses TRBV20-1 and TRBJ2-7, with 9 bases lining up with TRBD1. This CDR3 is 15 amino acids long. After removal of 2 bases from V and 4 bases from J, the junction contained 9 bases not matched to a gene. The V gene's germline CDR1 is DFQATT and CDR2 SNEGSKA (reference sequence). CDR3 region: CSARFGTGKLYEQYF. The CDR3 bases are TGCAGTGCTAGATTCGGGACAGGGAAGTTATACGAGCAGTACTTC.

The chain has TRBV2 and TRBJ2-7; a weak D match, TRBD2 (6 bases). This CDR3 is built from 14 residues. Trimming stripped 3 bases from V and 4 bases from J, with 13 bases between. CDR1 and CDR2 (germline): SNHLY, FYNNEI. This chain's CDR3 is CASSDWGLGYEQYF. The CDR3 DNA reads TGTGCCAGCAGTGATTGGGGACTCGGGTACGAGCAGTACTTC.

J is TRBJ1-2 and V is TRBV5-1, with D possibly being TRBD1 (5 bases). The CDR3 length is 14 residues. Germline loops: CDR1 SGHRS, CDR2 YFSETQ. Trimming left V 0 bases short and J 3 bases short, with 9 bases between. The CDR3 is CASSLAGADYGYTF. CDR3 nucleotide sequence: TGCGCCAGCAGCTTGGCCGGGGCAGACTATGGCTACACCTTC.

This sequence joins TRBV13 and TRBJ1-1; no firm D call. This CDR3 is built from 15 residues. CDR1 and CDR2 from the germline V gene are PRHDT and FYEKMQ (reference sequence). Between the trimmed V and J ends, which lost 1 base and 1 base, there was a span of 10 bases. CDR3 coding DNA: TGTGCCAGCAGCTTAGCGCGGCAGGCGAACACTGAAGCTTTCTTT. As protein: CASSLARQANTEAFF.

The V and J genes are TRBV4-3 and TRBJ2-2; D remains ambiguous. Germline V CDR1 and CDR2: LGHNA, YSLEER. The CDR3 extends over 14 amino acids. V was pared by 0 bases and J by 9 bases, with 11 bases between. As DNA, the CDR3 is TGCGCCAGCAGCCAAGAGTCCCTCCCGAGGGAGCTGTTTTTT. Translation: CASSQESLPRELFF.

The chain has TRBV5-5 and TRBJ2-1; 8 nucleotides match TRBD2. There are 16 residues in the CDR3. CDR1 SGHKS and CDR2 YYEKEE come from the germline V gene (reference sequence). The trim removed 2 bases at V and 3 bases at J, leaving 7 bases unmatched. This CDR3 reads CASSFLRGGLYNEQFF. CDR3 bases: TGTGCCAGCAGCTTCTTACGGGGGGGCCTCTACAATGAGCAGTTCTTC. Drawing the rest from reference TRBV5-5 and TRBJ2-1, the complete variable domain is DAGVTQSPTHLIKTRGQQVTLRCSPISGHKSVSWYQQVLGQGPQFIFQYYEKEERGRGNFPDRFSARQFPNYSSELNVNALLLGDSALYLCASSFLRGGLYNEQFFGPGTRLTVL.

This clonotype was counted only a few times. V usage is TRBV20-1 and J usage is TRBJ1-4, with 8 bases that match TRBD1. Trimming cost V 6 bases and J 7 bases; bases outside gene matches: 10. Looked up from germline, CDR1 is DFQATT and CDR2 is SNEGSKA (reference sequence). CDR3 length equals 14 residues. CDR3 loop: CSAANGGTGEKLFF. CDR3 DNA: TGCAGTGCCGCCAACGGCGGGACAGGTGAAAAACTGTTTTTT.

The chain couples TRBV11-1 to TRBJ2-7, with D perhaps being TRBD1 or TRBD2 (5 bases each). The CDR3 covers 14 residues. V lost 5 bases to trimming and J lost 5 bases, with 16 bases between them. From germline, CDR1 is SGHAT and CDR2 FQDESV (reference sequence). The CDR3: CASSPMGVENEQYF. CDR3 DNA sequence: TGTGCCAGCAGCCCCATGGGGGTGGAGAACGAGCAGTACTTC.

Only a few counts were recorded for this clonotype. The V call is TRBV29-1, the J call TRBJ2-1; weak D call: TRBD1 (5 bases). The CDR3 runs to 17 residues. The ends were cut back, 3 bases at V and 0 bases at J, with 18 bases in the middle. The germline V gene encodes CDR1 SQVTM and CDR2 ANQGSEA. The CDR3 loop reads CSVDWVWGVSSYNEQFF. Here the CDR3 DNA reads TGCAGCGTTGATTGGGTTTGGGGCGTAAGCTCCTACAATGAGCAGTTCTTC.

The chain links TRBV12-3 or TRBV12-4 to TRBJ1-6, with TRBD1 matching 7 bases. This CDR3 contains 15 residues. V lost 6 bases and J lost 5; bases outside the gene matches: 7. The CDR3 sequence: CASRPNRGDNSPLHF. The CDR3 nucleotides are TGTGCCAGCAGACCGAACAGGGGCGATAATTCACCCCTCCACTTT.

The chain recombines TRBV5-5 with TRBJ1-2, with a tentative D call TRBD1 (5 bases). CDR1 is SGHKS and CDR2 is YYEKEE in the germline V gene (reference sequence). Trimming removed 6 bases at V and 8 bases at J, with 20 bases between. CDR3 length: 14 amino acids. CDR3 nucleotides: TGTGCCAGCACCCCCGTAGGGCAGGGAGGGGGCTACACCTTC. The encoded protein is CASTPVGQGGGYTF.

Here the CDR3 reads CSVATTARSNTEAFF. The CDR3 bases are TGCAGCGTTGCAACGACAGCGAGGTCGAACACTGAAGCTTTCTTT. The chain joins TRBV29-1 to TRBJ1-1; possible D gene TRBD1, 5 bases. The CDR3 has 15 residues. CDR1 and CDR2 (germline): SQVTM, ANQGSEA. The V end was cut by 4 bases, the J end by 1 base, with 16 bases between.

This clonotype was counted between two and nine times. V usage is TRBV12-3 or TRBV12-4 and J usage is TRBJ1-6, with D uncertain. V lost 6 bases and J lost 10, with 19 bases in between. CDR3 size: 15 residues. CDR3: CASSRRDSQASPLHF. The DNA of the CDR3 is TGTGCCAGCAGCCGGCGGGATAGTCAGGCCTCACCCCTCCACTTT.

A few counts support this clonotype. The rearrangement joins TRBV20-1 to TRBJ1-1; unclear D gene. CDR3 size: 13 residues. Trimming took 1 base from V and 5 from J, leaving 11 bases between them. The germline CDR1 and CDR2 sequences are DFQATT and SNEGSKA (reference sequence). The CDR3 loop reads CSARAEVGTEAFF. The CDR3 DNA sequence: TGCAGTGCTAGAGCTGAAGTCGGGACTGAAGCTTTCTTT.

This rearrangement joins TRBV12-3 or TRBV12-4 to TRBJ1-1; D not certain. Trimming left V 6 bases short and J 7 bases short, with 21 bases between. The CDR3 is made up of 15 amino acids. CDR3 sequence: CASREPTSPHSEAFF. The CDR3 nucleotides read TGTGCCAGCAGGGAGCCGACATCACCCCACAGTGAAGCTTTCTTT.

The CDR3 DNA follows: TGTGCCAGCAGTTTAGGGGACACCCGCAATCAGCCCCAGCATTTT. This gives the protein CASSLGDTRNQPQHF. This sequence joins TRBV12-3 or TRBV12-4 and TRBJ1-5, with D perhaps TRBD1 (6 bases). This CDR3 contains 15 residues. Trimming cost V 1 base and J 2 bases, with 9 bases left between them.

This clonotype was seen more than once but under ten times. The DNA for the CDR3 is TGTGCCAGCTCACCCCTGGGGGCAACTAATGAAAAACTGTTTTTT. This codes for CASSPLGATNEKLFF. This chain connects TRBV18 to TRBJ1-4; weak D call: TRBD1 (5 bases). V was pared by 3 bases and J by 0 bases, with 8 bases between. The CDR3 loop spans 15 amino acids. Germline CDR1 is KGHSH and CDR2 is LQKENI. Variable domain in full (rest from reference TRBV18 and TRBJ1-4): NAGVMQNPRHLVRRRGQEARLRCSPMKGHSHVYWYRQLPEEGLKFMVYLQKENIIDESGMPKERFSAEFPKEGPSILRIQQVVRGDSAAYFCASSPLGATNEKLFFGSGTQLSVL.

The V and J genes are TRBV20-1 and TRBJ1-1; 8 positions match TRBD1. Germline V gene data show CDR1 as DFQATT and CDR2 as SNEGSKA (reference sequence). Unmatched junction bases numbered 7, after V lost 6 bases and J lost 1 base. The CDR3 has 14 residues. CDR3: CSARPDRANTEAFF. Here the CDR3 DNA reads TGCAGTGCCAGACCGGACAGGGCGAACACTGAAGCTTTCTTT.

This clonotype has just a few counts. The CDR3 coding sequence is TGCACCCTGGGACAGGGGACGAGTGAAGCTTTCTTT. Amino acids: CTLGQGTSEAFF. The J gene is TRBJ1-1, the V gene TRBV29-1; 10 bases align to TRBD1. CDR3 length: 12 residues. CDR1 is SQVTM and CDR2 is ANQGSEA in the germline V gene. The full variable domain, in which reference TRBV29-1 and TRBJ1-1 provide the parts outside the CDR3, is SAVISQKPSRDICQRGTSLTIQCQVDSQVTMMFWYRQQPGQSLTLIATANQGSEATYESGFVIDKFPISRPNLTFSTLTVSNMSPEDSSIYLCTLGQGTSEAFFGQGTRLTVV.

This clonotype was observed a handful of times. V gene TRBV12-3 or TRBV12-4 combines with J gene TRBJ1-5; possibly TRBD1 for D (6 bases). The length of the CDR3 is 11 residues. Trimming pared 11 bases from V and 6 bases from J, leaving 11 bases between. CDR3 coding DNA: TGTGCCGCGGGGGCAAGTCAGCCCCAGCATTTT. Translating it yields CAAGASQPQHF.

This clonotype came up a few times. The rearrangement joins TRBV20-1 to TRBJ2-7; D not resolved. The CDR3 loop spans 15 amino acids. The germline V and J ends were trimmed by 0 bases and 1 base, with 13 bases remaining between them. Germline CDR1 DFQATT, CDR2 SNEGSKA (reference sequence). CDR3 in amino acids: CSAREVGRQSYEQYF. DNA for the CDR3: TGCAGTGCTAGAGAGGTAGGCCGGCAGTCCTACGAGCAGTACTTC.

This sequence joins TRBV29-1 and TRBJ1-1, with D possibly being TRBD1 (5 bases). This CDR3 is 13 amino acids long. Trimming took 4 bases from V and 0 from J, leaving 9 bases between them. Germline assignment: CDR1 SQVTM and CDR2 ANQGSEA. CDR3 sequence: CSVGGSLNTEAFF. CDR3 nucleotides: TGCAGCGTTGGGGGCAGCTTGAACACTGAAGCTTTCTTT.

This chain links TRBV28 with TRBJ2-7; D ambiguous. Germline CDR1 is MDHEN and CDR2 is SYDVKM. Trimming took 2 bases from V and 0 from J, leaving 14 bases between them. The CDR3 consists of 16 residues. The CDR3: CASSLPVGGLSYEQYF. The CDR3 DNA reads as TGTGCCAGCAGTTTACCTGTCGGCGGTCTCTCCTACGAGCAGTACTTC. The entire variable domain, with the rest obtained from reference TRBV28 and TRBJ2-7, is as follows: DVKVTQSSRYLVKRTGEKVFLECVQDMDHENMFWYRQDPGLGLRLIYFSYDVKMKEKGDIPEGYSVSREKKERFSLILESASTNQTSMYLCASSLPVGGLSYEQYFGPGTRLTVT.

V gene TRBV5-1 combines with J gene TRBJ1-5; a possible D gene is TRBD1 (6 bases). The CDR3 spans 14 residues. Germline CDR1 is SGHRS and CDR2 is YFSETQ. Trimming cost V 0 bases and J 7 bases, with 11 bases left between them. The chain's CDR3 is CASSLERGEQPQHF. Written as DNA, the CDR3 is TGCGCCAGCAGCTTGGAGAGGGGGGAGCAGCCCCAGCATTTT.